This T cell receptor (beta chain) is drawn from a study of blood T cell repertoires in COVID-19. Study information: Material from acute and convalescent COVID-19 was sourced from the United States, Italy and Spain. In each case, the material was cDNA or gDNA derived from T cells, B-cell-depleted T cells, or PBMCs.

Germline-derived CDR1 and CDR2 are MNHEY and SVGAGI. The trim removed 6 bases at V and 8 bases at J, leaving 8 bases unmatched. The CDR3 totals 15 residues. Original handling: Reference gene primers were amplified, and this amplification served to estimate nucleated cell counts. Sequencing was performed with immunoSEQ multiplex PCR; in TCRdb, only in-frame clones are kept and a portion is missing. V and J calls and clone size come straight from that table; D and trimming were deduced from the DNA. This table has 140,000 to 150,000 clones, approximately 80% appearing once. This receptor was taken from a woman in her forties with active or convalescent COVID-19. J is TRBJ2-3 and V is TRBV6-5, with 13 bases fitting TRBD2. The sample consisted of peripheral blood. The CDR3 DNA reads TGTGCCAGCAGAGGACTAGCGGGGGCCCTGGGTACGCAGTATTTT. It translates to CASRGLAGALGTQYF.